The rows below give T cell receptor beta chains drawn from one sample of a study of blood T cell repertoires in COVID-19. TCRdb keeps only in-frame clones here, not all; method: immunoSEQ multiplex PCR. In the table there are about 59,000 clones, 73% of which are singletons. The sequenced sample was peripheral blood. Receptor source: a woman between 65 and 79 years old with acute or convalescent COVID-19. CDR3s include the opening cysteine and the closing phenylalanine or tryptophan. Each record gives: clone size, D gene, J gene, V gene, CDR3 DNA, CDR3 protein. D genes are given only for firm matches. Clone sizes are given selectively: once, few, many, or a class where the clone is expanded.

NA,TRBD2,TRBJ2-3,TRBV7-6,TGTGCCAGCAGCCTTCAGGGGACTAGCGGGGGGCCGCGGTATTTT,CASSLQGTSGGPRYF
NA,NA,TRBJ2-5,TRBV25-1,TGTGCCAGCAGTGAATTTACCGGTTTCGAGGAGACCCAGTACTTC,CASSEFTGFEETQYF
NA,NA,TRBJ2-4,TRBV18,TGTGCCAGCTCACCCCGGGAAAACATTCAGTACTTC,CASSPRENIQYF
NA,NA,TRBJ2-3,TRBV4-1,TGCGCCAGCAGCCAAGATAGAGCGCCAGATACGCAGTATTTT,CASSQDRAPDTQYF
few,TRBD1,TRBJ1-2,TRBV5-1,TGCGCCAGCAGCCTTAGACAGGGCAGAAGCTATGGCTACACCTTC,CASSLRQGRSYGYTF
once,TRBD1,TRBJ2-7,TRBV27,TGTGCCAGCAGTCCCGAACAGGGGGCTATTTACGAGCAGTACTTC,CASSPEQGAIYEQYF
medium-sized,NA,TRBJ1-1,TRBV29-1,TGCAGCGTTGTCCCTCGGGAAGCTTTCTTT,CSVVPREAFF
NA,NA,TRBJ1-1,TRBV9,TGTGCCAGCAGCGCGCCGAACCAGGGGCCCACTGAAGCTTTCTTT,CASSAPNQGPTEAFF
NA,NA,TRBJ1-2,TRBV2,TGTGCCGGCACGTGGGCCGACTATGGCTACACCTTC,CAGTWADYGYTF
few,NA,TRBJ1-1,TRBV14,TGTGCCAGCAGCCAAGACGAGACGACAGGTACTACTGAAGCTTTCTTT,CASSQDETTGTTEAFF
NA,TRBD1,TRBJ1-1,TRBV9,TGTGCCAGCAGCGCAGGCATGTGGACAGGTGGTACTGAAGCTTTCTTT,CASSAGMWTGGTEAFF
NA,NA,TRBJ1-6,TRBV7-9,TGTGCCAGCAGCTCCTGGGGCAGGGCTAATTCACCCCTCCACTTT,CASSSWGRANSPLHF
NA,TRBD1,TRBJ2-1,TRBV5-6,TGTGCCAGCAGCTTGTGGGACAGGGCCCTCGGGGAGGAGTTCTTC,CASSLWDRALGEEFF
NA,NA,TRBJ2-1,TRBV7-8,TGTGCCAGCAGTACCAGGGGAATAGGATTGGACAATGAGCAGTTCTTC,CASSTRGIGLDNEQFF
NA,TRBD2,TRBJ2-5,TRBV3-1/TRBV3-2,TGTGCCAGCAGCCAAGTCCAAAATAGCGGGGGGGGAGAGACCCAGTACTTC,CASSQVQNSGGGETQYF
NA,TRBD1,TRBJ1-3,TRBV7-4,TGTGCCAGCAGCTTGACAGGGGACTCTGGAAACACCATATATTTT,CASSLTGDSGNTIYF
NA,TRBD2,TRBJ2-3,TRBV9,TGTGCCAGCAGCAAAGGCGGGGGGGCGACAGATACGCAGTATTTT,CASSKGGGATDTQYF
few,NA,TRBJ1-5,TRBV13,TGTGCCAGCAGCTTAGGAGGGGGGCGGGGGATAAATTTTCCTCAGCCCCAGCATTTT,CASSLGGGRGINFPQPQHF
NA,TRBD1,TRBJ1-1,TRBV2,TGTGCCAGCACCGGACAGGGGGACACTGAAGCTTTCTTT,CASTGQGDTEAFF
NA,NA,TRBJ1-2,TRBV3-1/TRBV3-2,TGTGCCAGCAGCCTCCGAGGGGGTATTAGGTATGGCTACACCTTC,CASSLRGGIRYGYTF
medium-sized,NA,TRBJ2-3,TRBV27,TGTGCCAGCAGTCTCCTCCCGGGGGTGGGAGATACGCAGTATTTT,CASSLLPGVGDTQYF
NA,TRBD1,TRBJ1-2,TRBV6-2/TRBV6-3,TGTGCCAGCAGTTGGACAGGGGGTGGCTACACCTTC,CASSWTGGGYTF
NA,TRBD1,TRBJ2-2,TRBV25-1,TGTGCCAGCGGGTGGGGTTTTCGGGGACAGGGGGCCGGGGAGCTGTTTTTT,CASGWGFRGQGAGELFF
NA,NA,TRBJ2-2,TRBV19,TGTGCCAGTAGCCCGACAGGCTCTAACACCGGGGAGCTGTTTTTT,CASSPTGSNTGELFF
few,NA,TRBJ2-1,TRBV20-1,TGCAGTGCTAGTTTCCTCCGCAATGAGCAGTTCTTC,CSASFLRNEQFF
NA,TRBD2,TRBJ2-1,TRBV19,TGTGCCAGTAGACTGAATAGCGGGGGGCTTAATGAGCAGTTCTTC,CASRLNSGGLNEQFF